These T cell receptor beta chains were read from a single sample in a study of blood T cells in healthy people across ages. Each CDR3 protein is one row after TCRdb ran MiXCR on the 5' RACE reads. The profile shows about 1.6 million distinct CDR3 sequences, approximately 32% of them singletons. The source material was blood. All receptors come from a woman aged 25 to 39 in good health. Each CDR3 is given with its conserved first and last residue. Fields, in order: CDR3 protein, CDR3 DNA, D gene, V gene, J gene, clone size. D genes are given only for firm matches. Size tells how often a clone was seen (once, few, many) or the class of an expanded clone, and some rows leave it out.

cdr3_aa: CASTGGVTEGTDTQYF; cdr3_nt: TGTGCCAGCACTGGGGGGGTAACAGAAGGGACAGATACGCAGTATTTT; d_call: TRBD2; v_call: TRBV2; j_call: TRBJ2-3; clone_size: few
cdr3_aa: CASSVPGQGNTGELFF; cdr3_nt: TGTGCCAGCAGCGTTCCGGGACAGGGTAACACCGGGGAGCTGTTTTTT; d_call: TRBD1; v_call: TRBV9; j_call: TRBJ2-2; clone_size: -
cdr3_aa: CASGGRTGNYGYTF; cdr3_nt: TGTGCCAGCGGCGGGCGGACGGGTAACTATGGCTACACCTTC; d_call: -; v_call: TRBV9; j_call: TRBJ1-2; clone_size: -
cdr3_aa: CASSVGPSMEQFF; cdr3_nt: TGTGCCAGCAGCGTGGGGCCCAGCATGGAGCAGTTCTTC; d_call: -; v_call: TRBV3-1; j_call: TRBJ2-1; clone_size: -
cdr3_aa: CSAREWGRVSYEQYF; cdr3_nt: TGCAGTGCTAGAGAATGGGGGCGGGTATCCTACGAGCAGTACTTC; d_call: -; v_call: TRBV20-1; j_call: TRBJ2-7; clone_size: -
cdr3_aa: CASSLSHTDTQYF; cdr3_nt: TGTGCCAGCAGTTTAAGTCACACAGATACGCAGTATTTT; d_call: -; v_call: TRBV12-3/TRBV12-4; j_call: TRBJ2-3; clone_size: many
cdr3_aa: CASGASGSTADTQYF; cdr3_nt: TGTGCCAGCGGTGCTAGCGGGAGTACCGCAGATACGCAGTATTTT; d_call: TRBD2; v_call: TRBV7-9; j_call: TRBJ2-3; clone_size: -
cdr3_aa: CASSLSSVWSSSTDTQYF; cdr3_nt: TGTGCCAGCAGCTTATCGTCGGTTTGGAGTTCTAGCACAGATACGCAGTATTTT; d_call: -; v_call: TRBV7-6; j_call: TRBJ2-3; clone_size: -
cdr3_aa: CSAKGVSNQPQHF; cdr3_nt: TGCAGTGCTAAAGGGGTAAGCAATCAGCCCCAGCATTTT; d_call: -; v_call: TRBV20-1; j_call: TRBJ1-5; clone_size: few
cdr3_aa: CSARDRLAAYEQYF; cdr3_nt: TGCAGTGCTAGAGATCGGCTAGCGGCCTACGAGCAGTACTTC; d_call: TRBD2; v_call: TRBV20-1; j_call: TRBJ2-7; clone_size: many
cdr3_aa: CASSLGLAGGPHYNEQFF; cdr3_nt: TGTGCCAGCAGCTTGGGGCTAGCGGGGGGGCCCCATTACAATGAGCAGTTCTTC; d_call: TRBD2; v_call: TRBV5-6; j_call: TRBJ2-1; clone_size: -
cdr3_aa: CASSESPTAGYTF; cdr3_nt: TGTGCCAGCAGTGAGAGCCCCACGGCGGGCTACACCTTC; d_call: -; v_call: TRBV2; j_call: TRBJ1-2; clone_size: -
cdr3_aa: CSASSGKGPYEQYF; cdr3_nt: TGCAGTGCTAGTTCCGGGAAGGGCCCCTACGAGCAGTACTTC; d_call: -; v_call: TRBV20-1; j_call: TRBJ2-7; clone_size: few
cdr3_aa: CSARDLLDGTRDNEQFF; cdr3_nt: TGCAGTGCTAGAGACCTACTAGATGGGACCCGAGACAATGAGCAGTTCTTC; d_call: -; v_call: TRBV20-1; j_call: TRBJ2-1; clone_size: -
cdr3_aa: CASRQGYEQFF; cdr3_nt: TGCGCCAGCAGGCAGGGCTATGAGCAGTTCTTC; d_call: -; v_call: TRBV4-1; j_call: TRBJ2-1; clone_size: few
cdr3_aa: CASSLRSQGKSEKLFF; cdr3_nt: TGTGCCAGCAGCCTACGCTCGCAGGGGAAGAGTGAAAAACTGTTTTTT; d_call: -; v_call: TRBV7-9; j_call: TRBJ1-4; clone_size: few
cdr3_aa: CASHGTGLPETQYF; cdr3_nt: TGTGCCAGCCACGGGACAGGGCTTCCAGAGACCCAGTACTTC; d_call: TRBD1; v_call: TRBV27; j_call: TRBJ2-5; clone_size: -
cdr3_aa: CASSEAGLAGESYNEQFF; cdr3_nt: TGTGCCAGCAGTGAAGCGGGACTAGCGGGAGAGTCCTACAATGAGCAGTTCTTC; d_call: TRBD2; v_call: TRBV2; j_call: TRBJ2-1; clone_size: -
cdr3_aa: CASSQDDRGTQYF; cdr3_nt: TGTGCCAGCAGCCAAGATGACCGGGGTACGCAGTATTTT; d_call: -; v_call: TRBV3-1; j_call: TRBJ2-3; clone_size: once
cdr3_aa: CASSPPTLETQYF; cdr3_nt: TGTGCCAGCTCACCACCCACTTTGGAGACCCAGTACTTC; d_call: -; v_call: TRBV18; j_call: TRBJ2-5; clone_size: -
cdr3_aa: CASSESNYEQYF; cdr3_nt: TGTGCCAGCAGTGAATCGAACTACGAGCAGTACTTC; d_call: -; v_call: TRBV6-1; j_call: TRBJ2-7; clone_size: few
cdr3_aa: CANSPGTSALQETQYF; cdr3_nt: TGTGCCAACTCACCAGGGACTAGCGCCCTACAAGAGACCCAGTACTTC; d_call: TRBD2; v_call: TRBV18; j_call: TRBJ2-5; clone_size: -
cdr3_aa: CASRRGGAICDEQFF; cdr3_nt: TGTGCCAGCAGGAGAGGGGGGGCCATCTGTGATGAGCAGTTCTTC; d_call: -; v_call: TRBV6-5; j_call: TRBJ2-1; clone_size: -
cdr3_aa: CASSTGQGEDEKLFF; cdr3_nt: TGTGCCAGCAGCACCGGACAGGGTGAAGATGAAAAACTGTTTTTT; d_call: TRBD1; v_call: TRBV7-9; j_call: TRBJ1-4; clone_size: -
cdr3_aa: CASSLGRQGGETQYF; cdr3_nt: TGTGCCAGCAGTTTAGGAAGACAGGGCGGGGAGACCCAGTACTTC; d_call: TRBD1; v_call: TRBV28; j_call: TRBJ2-5; clone_size: -
cdr3_aa: CASSPSRGAGGNIQYF; cdr3_nt: TGTGCCAGCAGCCCCAGCCGAGGGGCCGGCGGAAACATTCAGTACTTC; d_call: -; v_call: TRBV27; j_call: TRBJ2-4; clone_size: -
cdr3_aa: CASSVDSSWSPGYTF; cdr3_nt: TGTGCCAGCAGCGTAGACAGCTCGTGGTCCCCTGGCTACACCTTC; d_call: -; v_call: TRBV9; j_call: TRBJ1-2; clone_size: -
cdr3_aa: CASSLHRAKGYTF; cdr3_nt: TGTGCCAGCAGTTTACATCGGGCGAAGGGCTACACCTTC; d_call: -; v_call: TRBV28; j_call: TRBJ1-2; clone_size: -
cdr3_aa: CSAEKGEGLNTEAFF; cdr3_nt: TGCAGTGCTGAAAAGGGGGAGGGATTGAACACTGAAGCTTTCTTT; d_call: -; v_call: TRBV20-1; j_call: TRBJ1-1; clone_size: few
cdr3_aa: CATSSGDRVHEQYF; cdr3_nt: TGTGCCACCAGCAGCGGGGACAGGGTCCACGAGCAGTACTTC; d_call: TRBD1; v_call: TRBV15; j_call: TRBJ2-7; clone_size: -
cdr3_aa: CASGQVQLRLYF; cdr3_nt: TGTGCCAGCGGCCAAGTTCAGCTAAGGTTGTATTTT; d_call: -; v_call: TRBV14; j_call: TRBJ2-3; clone_size: few
cdr3_aa: CATSREGINYEQYF; cdr3_nt: TGTGCCACCAGCAGAGAGGGCATTAACTACGAGCAGTACTTC; d_call: -; v_call: TRBV15; j_call: TRBJ2-7; clone_size: few
cdr3_aa: CASSTGDSTNTEAFF; cdr3_nt: TGTGCCAGCAGCACTGGAGACAGTACGAACACTGAAGCTTTCTTT; d_call: -; v_call: TRBV21-1; j_call: TRBJ1-1; clone_size: -
cdr3_aa: CSVQGFGVSNEQFF; cdr3_nt: TGCAGTGTTCAGGGATTTGGGGTGAGCAATGAGCAGTTCTTC; d_call: -; v_call: TRBV20-1; j_call: TRBJ2-1; clone_size: -
cdr3_aa: CASIGLAGYEQYF; cdr3_nt: TGTGCCAGCATAGGACTAGCGGGTTACGAGCAGTACTTC; d_call: TRBD2; v_call: TRBV28; j_call: TRBJ2-7; clone_size: few
cdr3_aa: CASRVGLAGVREQYF; cdr3_nt: TGTGCCAGCAGGGTCGGACTAGCGGGAGTCCGCGAGCAGTACTTC; d_call: TRBD2; v_call: TRBV27; j_call: TRBJ2-7; clone_size: -
cdr3_aa: CASSPGGRTSIIPYNEQFF; cdr3_nt: TGTGCCAGCAGCCCGGGGGGTCGAACTAGTATTATTCCCTACAATGAGCAGTTCTTC; d_call: TRBD2; v_call: TRBV7-6; j_call: TRBJ2-1; clone_size: few
cdr3_aa: CSARPPTSGSHAYNEQFF; cdr3_nt: TGCAGTGCTAGGCCCCCGACTAGCGGGAGCCATGCCTACAATGAGCAGTTCTTC; d_call: TRBD2; v_call: TRBV20-1; j_call: TRBJ2-1; clone_size: -
cdr3_aa: CASSATASSYEQYF; cdr3_nt: TGTGCCAGCAGCGCGACAGCCAGCTCCTACGAGCAGTACTTC; d_call: -; v_call: TRBV9; j_call: TRBJ2-7; clone_size: many